Sequencing of this TCR beta chain was carried out in a study of T cells in Graves' hyperthyroidism and ophthalmopathy. For this clonotype: No antigen is known for it.

Amplified TCR beta CDR3 regions derived from RNA transcripts. HTBI primers were used for first-round RT-PCR of the TCR CDR3. TCRdb fed the multiplex PCR reads into MiXCR, producing one record per CDR3 protein. This table has more than 300,000 distinct CDR3 sequences, roughly an eighth appearing once. Broader study findings: It was a median 6.5 months before onset that the model predicted ophthalmopathy.

The germline CDR1 and CDR2 sequences are MNHNY and SVGAGI (reference sequence). The CDR3 has 16 amino acids. Trimming shortened V by 0 bases and J by 1 base, and 13 bases separated the two germline ends. This receptor was identified in a woman aged 18-30 years with Graves' hyperthyroidism. The V call is TRBV6-6, the J call TRBJ2-7, with D hard to call. Sequenced input: blood. For the CDR3, the DNA is TGTGCCAGCAGTTACTCGGCGGAGCCTTCTTCCTACGAGCAGTACTTC. This gives the protein CASSYSAEPSSYEQYF.